One sample yielded the 24 T cell receptor beta chains listed below, sequenced in a study of shared clonotypes between healthy human individuals. Using immunoSEQ multiplex PCR, the repertoire was profiled, and TCRdb retains in-frame clones only, with some absent. This table holds 2 million to 3 million clones, over 85% found once. The sequenced material came from naive CD4+ T cells from PBMCs. The subset: CD45RA+ positively selected. The receptors come from a man aged 18-30 years in good health. Some clones in this sample may be carry-over from other donors' samples.

The V call is TRBV29-1, the J call TRBJ1-1; tentative D call: TRBD1 (5 bases). CDR1 is SQVTM, CDR2 ANQGSEA, per germline. V was shortened by 7 bases and J by 5 bases, with 17 bases between the two germline ends. This CDR3 comprises 13 residues. CDR3 coding DNA: TGCAGCGCCGGGGCTCCCCCAGGGACTGAAGCTTTCTTT. Translation: CSAGAPPGTEAFF.

Points on this clone: The same CDR3 arises from other DNA sequences in this sample as well. V is TRBV18 and J is TRBJ2-7, with TRBD2 matching over 14 bases. The CDR3 totals 14 residues. The J segment lost 6 bases and the V segment lost 3 bases, leaving 1 base of the junction unmatched. Per germline, CDR1 KGHSH and CDR2 LQKENI. CDR3 region: CASSPGLAGGEQYF. The DNA of the CDR3 is TGTGCCAGCTCACCTGGACTAGCGGGAGGCGAGCAGTACTTC.

The chain couples TRBV11-2 to TRBJ2-1; TRBD2 matches 10 bases. With V trimmed by 4 bases and J by 3 bases, 3 bases remained unmatched. There are 15 residues in the CDR3. Germline lookup yields CDR1 SGHAT and CDR2 FQNNGV. CDR3 in amino acids: CASSSGLAVYNEQFF. CDR3 bases: TGTGCCAGCAGCTCCGGACTAGCGGTCTACAATGAGCAGTTCTTC. Complete variable domain (other parts from reference TRBV11-2 and TRBJ2-1): EAGVAQSPRYKIIEKRQSVAFWCNPISGHATLYWYQQILGQGPKLLIQFQNNGVVDDSQLPKDRFSAERLKGVDSTLKIQPAKLEDSAVYLCASSSGLAVYNEQFFGPGTRLTVL.

The chain uses TRBV5-1 and TRBJ2-1, with TRBD2 identical over 9 bases. CDR3 length: 13 residues. V was pared by 4 bases and J by 10 bases, with 6 bases of the junction left unmatched. Germline V lookup: CDR1 SGHRS, CDR2 YFSETQ. CDR3 sequence: CASSPLAGTEQFF. The CDR3 nucleotides read TGCGCCAGCAGCCCCCTAGCGGGGACAGAGCAGTTCTTC. Using reference TRBV5-1 and TRBJ2-1 for the parts outside the CDR3, the full variable domain is KAGVTQTPRYLIKTRGQQVTLSCSPISGHRSVSWYQQTPGQGLQFLFEYFSETQRNKGNFPGRFSGRQFSNSRSEMNVSTLELGDSALYLCASSPLAGTEQFFGPGTRLTVL.

The chain couples TRBV7-9 to TRBJ2-1; D is ambiguous. The CDR3 loop spans 16 amino acids. Germline-derived CDR1 and CDR2 are SEHNR and FQNEAQ (reference sequence). V was clipped by 0 bases and J by 0 bases, with 9 bases between them. The CDR3 is CASSLAPRHSYNEQFF. In DNA form, the CDR3 reads TGTGCCAGCAGCTTAGCGCCGCGTCACTCCTACAATGAGCAGTTCTTC.

The V and J genes are TRBV7-6 and TRBJ2-3; D not resolved. From germline, CDR1 is SGHVS and CDR2 FNYEAQ. This CDR3 contains 12 residues. Trimming pared 6 bases from V and 2 bases from J, leaving 6 bases between. The CDR3 nucleotides read TGTGCCAGCAGGGATAACACAGATACGCAGTATTTT. Amino acid sequence: CASRDNTDTQYF.

The chain employs TRBV6-6 and TRBJ2-5; D is perhaps TRBD1 (6 bases). The CDR3 spans 12 residues. Germline V gives CDR1 MNHNY, CDR2 SVGAGI (reference sequence). With 6 bases removed from V and 5 bases from J, the gap between germline ends came to 10 bases. The CDR3 spells CASSNRAETQYF. CDR3 nucleotide sequence: TGTGCCAGCAGCAACAGGGCCGAGACCCAGTACTTC.

J is TRBJ1-1 and V is TRBV18; 7 positions agree with TRBD1. V dropped 3 bases and J dropped 0; count of bases not matched to a gene: 7. Germline loops: CDR1 KGHSH, CDR2 LQKENI. The CDR3 is 16 residues long. CDR3 nucleotides: TGTGCCAGCTCACCGACCCGGGACAGCATGAACACTGAAGCTTTCTTT. Translated, it gives CASSPTRDSMNTEAFF.

This chain connects TRBV5-1 to TRBJ2-7; D unclear. The ends were cut back, 2 bases at V and 5 bases at J, with 17 bases in the middle. CDR3 length: 15 amino acids. Germline lookup yields CDR1 SGHRS and CDR2 YFSETQ. CDR3 in DNA: TGCGCCAGCAGCTTCCAGCCCCGGGCGGCGGACGAGCAGTACTTC. Amino acid sequence: CASSFQPRAADEQYF.

This chain links TRBV16 with TRBJ1-2; D perhaps matches TRBD1 (6 bases). The CDR3 is 14 amino acids. Germline values: CDR1 KGHSY, CDR2 FQNENV. Trimming pared 4 bases from V and 2 bases from J, leaving 11 bases between. The CDR3 nucleotides read TGTGCCAGCAGCCCGGATCAGGGGAACTATGGCTACACCTTC. Protein: CASSPDQGNYGYTF. Drawing the rest from reference TRBV16 and TRBJ1-2, the complete variable domain is GEEVAQTPKHLVRGEGQKAKLYCAPIKGHSYVFWYQQVLKNEFKFLISFQNENVFDETGMPKERFSAKCLPNSPCSLEIQATKLEDSAVYFCASSPDQGNYGYTFGSGTRLTVV.

V and J are TRBV5-1 and TRBJ1-2; possibly TRBD1 for D (5 bases). Germline CDR1 reads SGHRS; CDR2 reads YFSETQ. There are 16 residues in the CDR3. Trimming removed 2 bases from V and 1 base from J, with 15 bases in between. The CDR3 here is CASSFVTGGINYGYTF. CDR3 DNA: TGCGCCAGCAGCTTCGTCACGGGGGGGATTAACTATGGCTACACCTTC.

The chain uses TRBV4-2 and TRBJ1-1; a possible D gene is TRBD1 (6 bases). Germline lookup yields CDR1 LGHNA and CDR2 YNFKEQ. Trimming left V 5 bases short and J 2 bases short, with 12 bases between. The length of the CDR3 is 14 residues. CDR3 loop: CASSRDTENTEAFF. The DNA for the CDR3 is TGTGCCAGCAGCAGGGACACCGAAAACACTGAAGCTTTCTTT.

The sample holds one count of this clone. This chain connects TRBV5-8 to TRBJ2-3; D is uncertain. The germline V gene encodes CDR1 SGHTS and CDR2 YDEGEE. With 4 bases removed from V and 6 bases from J, the gap between germline ends came to 15 bases. The CDR3 has 14 amino acids. CDR3 coding DNA: TGTGCCAGCAGCCTTGACGTGAACGTGGATACGCAGTATTTT. Translating it yields CASSLDVNVDTQYF.

Regarding this clone: The sample carries other DNA sequences with the same CDR3. CDR3 residues: CASSPGGGSYNEQFF. In DNA form, the CDR3 reads TGTGCCAGCTCACCAGGGGGGGGCTCCTACAATGAGCAGTTCTTC. The rearrangement uses TRBV18 and TRBJ2-1; TRBD2 aligns across 7 bases. V trimming: 2 bases; J trimming: 0 bases; junction bases outside the gene matches: 1. This CDR3 contains 15 residues. Germline CDR1 reads KGHSH; CDR2 reads LQKENI.

V and J are TRBV15 and TRBJ1-3; 7 bases are a match to TRBD1. V shed 1 base, J shed 1 base, and the junction held 16 bases outside the gene matches. Germline CDR1 reads LNHNV; CDR2 reads YYDKDF (reference sequence). The CDR3 is made up of 20 amino acids. This CDR3 is CATSRGHTSRTGQSGNTIYF. In nucleotides, the CDR3 is TGTGCCACCAGCAGAGGGCACACGAGTCGGACGGGACAGTCTGGAAACACCATATATTTT.

V usage is TRBV7-8 and J usage is TRBJ2-7; D unresolved. The CDR3 loop spans 14 amino acids. The V end lost 1 base, the J end lost 6 bases, and 13 bases lay between the germline ends. CDR1 SGHVS and CDR2 FQNEAQ come from the germline V gene. The CDR3 DNA sequence: TGTGCCAGCAGCTTAGTTCGAGGATCCGTCGAGCAGTACTTC. Protein product: CASSLVRGSVEQYF.

This chain joins TRBV18 and TRBJ1-4; 7 nucleotides line up with TRBD1. The CDR3 has 15 amino acids. With 5 bases clipped from V and 2 bases from J, the junction kept 5 bases outside the gene matches. CDR1 and CDR2 from the germline V gene are KGHSH and LQKENI. CDR3: CASSTLTGTNEKLFF. The CDR3 DNA reads as TGTGCCAGCTCAACCCTGACAGGGACTAATGAAAAACTGTTTTTT. Drawing the rest from reference TRBV18 and TRBJ1-4, the complete variable domain is NAGVMQNPRHLVRRRGQEARLRCSPMKGHSHVYWYRQLPEEGLKFMVYLQKENIIDESGMPKERFSAEFPKEGPSILRIQQVVRGDSAAYFCASSTLTGTNEKLFFGSGTQLSVL.

The gene calls are TRBV7-9 and TRBJ2-5; 7 bases are shared with TRBD1. With 5 bases clipped from V and 1 base from J, the junction kept 10 bases outside the gene matches. The germline CDR1 and CDR2 sequences are SEHNR and FQNEAQ (reference sequence). This CDR3 contains 16 residues. CDR3 in amino acids: CASSLGTASFQETQYF. CDR3 DNA: TGTGCCAGCAGCCTTGGGACAGCCTCATTCCAAGAGACCCAGTACTTC.

The CDR3 DNA follows: TGTGCCAGCAGCCAAAGGACCTTCTACGAGCAGTACTTC. Translating it yields CASSQRTFYEQYF. The chain links TRBV14 to TRBJ2-7, with D hard to call. Germline V gene sequence: CDR1 SGHDN, CDR2 FVKESK. This CDR3 is 13 amino acids long. With 2 bases removed from V and 3 bases from J, the gap between germline ends came to 8 bases.

The chain employs TRBV7-9 and TRBJ1-3, with D unclear. V was trimmed by 4 bases and J by 0 bases, leaving 16 bases between them. CDR3 size: 17 residues. CDR1 SEHNR and CDR2 FQNEAQ come from the germline V gene (reference sequence). For the CDR3, the DNA is TGTGCCAGCAGCTCCTCTTATCGCGGTTTCTCTGGAAACACCATATATTTT. This translates into CASSSSYRGFSGNTIYF.

The J gene is TRBJ2-1, the V gene TRBV29-1; TRBD2 matches at 8 bases. V shed 4 bases and J 10 bases; nucleotides not matched to a gene: 6. The germline V gene has CDR1 SQVTM and CDR2 ANQGSEA. This CDR3 is 12 amino acids long. CDR3 residues: CSVVRGGREQFF. The DNA for the CDR3 is TGCAGCGTTGTTCGGGGGGGTAGGGAGCAGTTCTTC.

The chain combines TRBV30 with TRBJ2-5; no clear D. The DNA end is more similar to TRBJ2-7, so the J call may be wrong. The length of the CDR3 is 13 residues. Germline V CDR1 and CDR2: GTSNPN, SVGIG (reference sequence). Here the CDR3 reads CAWNLGPGFEQYF. DNA of the CDR3: TGTGCCTGGAATTTAGGACCCGGCTTCGAGCAGTACTTC.

In its sample, this clone was seen once. The J gene is TRBJ2-1, the V gene TRBV14, with D perhaps matching TRBD1 or TRBD2 (5 bases each). V was cut by 4 bases and J by 2 bases, with 15 bases left in between. Germline CDR1 SGHDN, CDR2 FVKESK. This CDR3 has 16 amino acids. The CDR3 region has the DNA TGTGCCAGCAGCCTTGGACACGGGGCGGCCTACAATGAGCAGTTCTTC. Residues: CASSLGHGAAYNEQFF. Full variable domain (missing parts from reference TRBV14 and TRBJ2-1): EAGVTQFPSHSVIEKGQTVTLRCDPISGHDNLYWYRRVMGKEIKFLLHFVKESKQDESGMPNNRFLAERTGGTYSTLKVQPAELEDSGVYFCASSLGHGAAYNEQFFGPGTRLTVL.

The V call is TRBV11-3, the J call TRBJ2-1; 12 bases align to TRBD2. Germline V gives CDR1 SGHNT, CDR2 YENEEA. Trimming took 1 base from V and 8 from J; bases not matched to a gene: 6. The CDR3 spans 16 residues. CDR3 protein: CASSLAKTSGSDEQFF. In nucleotides, the CDR3 is TGTGCCAGCAGCTTAGCCAAGACTAGCGGGAGTGATGAGCAGTTCTTC.